This is a list of T cell receptor beta chains from one sample in a study of early T cells in non-severe SARS-CoV-2 infection. From the 5' RACE reads, TCRdb called clonotypes with MiXCR, one entry per CDR3 protein. The sample carries about 80,000 distinct CDR3 sequences, about 12% recorded once. The sample comprised whole blood. The receptor set was obtained from an adult who was a healthcare worker with PCR-confirmed SARS-CoV-2 infection or an uninfected control (not recorded which). CDR3s include the opening cysteine and the closing phenylalanine or tryptophan. Fields, in order: clone size, V gene, J gene, D gene, CDR3 DNA, CDR3 protein. A D gene is named only where the DNA matches it firmly. The size entry is marked missing in some rows and otherwise reads once, few, many or a size class.

many	TRBV20-1	TRBJ2-7	TRBD2	TGCAGTGCTAGGTCTCCGGGGGGGCGCGAGCAGTACTTC	CSARSPGGREQYF
many	TRBV6-5	TRBJ1-2	.	TGTGCCAGCAGTTACCCCGGACAATCACGGGATGGCTACACCTTC	CASSYPGQSRDGYTF
few	TRBV6-1	TRBJ1-2	.	TGTGCCAGCAGTGAACATTGGGGGAAATCCTATGGCTACACCTTC	CASSEHWGKSYGYTF
many	TRBV9	TRBJ2-1	.	TGTGCCAGCAGCCGTCGACAGGAGGCCTACAATGAGCAGTTCTTC	CASSRRQEAYNEQFF
few	TRBV20-1	TRBJ2-1	.	TGCAGTGCCAGATGGCCTCTTCAGGGCAATGAGCAGTTCTTC	CSARWPLQGNEQFF
.	TRBV5-1	TRBJ1-5	.	TGCGCCAGCAGCTCTGGCGGGGCTAATCAGCCCCAGCATTTT	CASSSGGANQPQHF
.	TRBV5-5	TRBJ2-7	.	TGTGCCAGCAGCCCCGGGGCGGACTCCTACGAGCAGTACTTC	CASSPGADSYEQYF
many	TRBV10-1	TRBJ2-3	TRBD1	TGCGCCAGCAGTCCCAGGACAGGGGGAGATACGCAGTATTTT	CASSPRTGGDTQYF
.	TRBV2	TRBJ2-5	.	TGTGCCAGCAGTGGCGACAGTGAGTACCAAGAGACCCAGTACTTC	CASSGDSEYQETQYF
many	TRBV7-3	TRBJ2-3	TRBD2	TGTGCCAGCAGCTTATTTACGGGAGGTGGGAATACGCAGTATTTT	CASSLFTGGGNTQYF
few	TRBV5-1	TRBJ2-7	TRBD1	TGCGCCAGCAGATATGCCGGGACAGCCTCCTACGAGCAGTACTTC	CASRYAGTASYEQYF
many	TRBV29-1	TRBJ1-4	.	TGCAGCGTTGCGGACACCTTGCGGGAAAAACTGTTTTTT	CSVADTLREKLFF
.	TRBV10-3	TRBJ2-7	.	TGTGCCATCAGTGATTACAGGAACGCTGACGAGCAGTACTTC	CAISDYRNADEQYF
few	TRBV18	TRBJ2-1	TRBD2	TGTGCCAGCTCAACTACGCGACGCCTAACTAGCGGCCCAACACCAGAGCAGTTCTTC	CASSTTRRLTSGPTPEQFF
few	TRBV24-1	TRBJ2-7	TRBD1	TGTGCCACCAGTGACCCCCGGGGACAGTCCTACGAGCAGTACTTC	CATSDPRGQSYEQYF